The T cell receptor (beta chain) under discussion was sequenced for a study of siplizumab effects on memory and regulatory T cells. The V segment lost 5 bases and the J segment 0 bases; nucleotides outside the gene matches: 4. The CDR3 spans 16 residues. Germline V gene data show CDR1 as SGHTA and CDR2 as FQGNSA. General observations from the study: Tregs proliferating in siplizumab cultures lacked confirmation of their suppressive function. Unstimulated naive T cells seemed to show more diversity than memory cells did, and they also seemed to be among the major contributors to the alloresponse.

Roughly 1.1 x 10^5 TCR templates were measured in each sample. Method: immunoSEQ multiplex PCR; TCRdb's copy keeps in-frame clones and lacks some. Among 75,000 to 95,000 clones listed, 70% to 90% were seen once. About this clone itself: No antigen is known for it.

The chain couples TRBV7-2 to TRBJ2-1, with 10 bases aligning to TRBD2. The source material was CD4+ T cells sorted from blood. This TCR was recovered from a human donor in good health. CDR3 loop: CASSPSSGSSYNEQFF. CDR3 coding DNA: TGTGCCAGCAGCCCTTCTAGCGGGAGCTCCTACAATGAGCAGTTCTTC.